This T cell receptor (beta chain) comes out of a study of molecular identifiers for immune sequencing clone quantification. The study, taken as a whole, reports: Over 97% of effector molecules, but under 1% in naive cells, were held by clones with more than 20 RNA copies. Amid fewer than 1.3 million naive cells, spiked Jurkat TCR RNA from one cell was reportedly still detectable. Sharing of a barcode by identical TCR molecules could cause highly expanded clone sizes to be underestimated.

Sorted cell numbers of about 17,000 to 1,000,000, with 10%, 30% or 50% RNA, served as input for naive CD8 libraries. This clonotype occurred once. Antigen: not known. TCRdb reanalysed the PCR reads using MiXCR and keeps one entry per CDR3 protein. The table includes just under 650,000 distinct CDR3 sequences, 15% to 20% detected once. CDR3 size: 16 residues. Germline assignment: CDR1 LNHDA and CDR2 SQIVND (reference sequence). Trimming removed 1 base at V and 6 bases at J, with 16 bases between. The chain carries TRBV19 and TRBJ2-1; a weak D match, TRBD2 (6 bases). Material for sequencing was naive CD8+ T cells from blood, with Jurkat cell RNA spiked in. Described subset: FACS-sorted CD8+CD4-CCR7+CD45RA+ naive T cells. The TCR sequence derives from a human donor in good health. Some libraries in this study had Jurkat cell RNA spiked in. The CDR3 reads CASSIVPRDFLNEQFF. As DNA, the CDR3 is TGTGCCAGTAGTATAGTACCCCGGGACTTCCTCAATGAGCAGTTCTTC.